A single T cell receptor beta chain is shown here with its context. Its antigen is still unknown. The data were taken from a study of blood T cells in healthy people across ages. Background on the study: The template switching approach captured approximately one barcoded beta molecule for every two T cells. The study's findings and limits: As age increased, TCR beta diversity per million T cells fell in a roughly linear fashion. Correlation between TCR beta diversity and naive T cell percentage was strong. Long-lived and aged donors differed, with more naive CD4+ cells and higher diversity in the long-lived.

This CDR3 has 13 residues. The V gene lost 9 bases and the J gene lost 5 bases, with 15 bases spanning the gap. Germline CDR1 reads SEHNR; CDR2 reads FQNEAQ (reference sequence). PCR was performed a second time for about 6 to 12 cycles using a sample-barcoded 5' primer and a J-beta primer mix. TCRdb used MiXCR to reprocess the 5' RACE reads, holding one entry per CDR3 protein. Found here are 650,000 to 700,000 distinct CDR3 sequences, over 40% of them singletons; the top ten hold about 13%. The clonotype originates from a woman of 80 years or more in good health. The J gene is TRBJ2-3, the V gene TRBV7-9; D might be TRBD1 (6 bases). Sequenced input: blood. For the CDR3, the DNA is TGTGCCAGTCGGGCAGGGGCCGTAGATACGCAGTATTTT. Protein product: CASRAGAVDTQYF.